This T cell receptor (beta chain) was identified during a study of CD8 T cells in Susac syndrome. This CDR3 is built from 13 residues. Trimming pared 10 bases from V and 3 bases from J, leaving 15 bases between. The germline V gene encodes CDR1 SNHLY and CDR2 FYNNEI. An input of roughly 0.45 to 1 ug of RNA was subjected to reverse transcription using random hexamers. TCRdb reprocessed the immunoSEQ multiplex PCR reads via MiXCR and lists one record per CDR3 protein. The table shows roughly 100,000 distinct CDR3 sequences, with 90% to 95% occurring only once. The gene calls are TRBV2 and TRBJ1-2; no reliable D call. The clonotype comes from a human donor with Susac syndrome. The sample comprised CD4+ T cells from PBMCs. CDR3 bases: TGTGCCACCGGGAGCCCCGGCGACTATGGCTACACCTTC. Translated, it gives CATGSPGDYGYTF.